The 22 T cell receptor beta chains listed next were all sequenced from one sample in a study of CD8 T cells in Susac syndrome (dated by TCRdb to about 2019). The library was generated by the immunoSEQ multiplex PCR assay. RNA was extracted using the RNeasy kit, and roughly 0.5 to 1 ug of the RNA was reverse transcribed with random hexamers. TCRdb reprocessed the public reads (quality trimming at Q25 with fastp, clone calling with MiXCR) and kept in-frame beta chains. CDR3 protein duplicates are merged, each entry listing the most common genes and DNA. The sample table shows more than 70,000 distinct CDR3 sequences, and approximately 95% are seen once. Of the sample, 0.32% is held by the ten largest clones. The sequencing input was CD8+ T cells from PBMCs. Receptors were obtained from a human donor in good health.

This chain links TRBV3-1 with TRBJ2-1, with unresolved D. The CDR3 consists of 14 residues. Trimming removed 0 bases from V and 6 bases from J, with 9 bases in between. Germline CDR1 LGHDT, CDR2 YNNKEL (reference sequence). CDR3 protein: CASSQDPLPNEQFF. The CDR3 DNA reads TGTGCCAGCAGCCAAGATCCCCTACCCAATGAGCAGTTCTTC.

In DNA, the CDR3 is TGTGCCATCAGTGACTCCGGTAGGGACAGTAGCAATCAGCCCCAGCATTTT. Translated: CAISDSGRDSSNQPQHF. J is TRBJ1-5 and V is TRBV10-3; 7 bases line up with TRBD1. Germline-derived CDR1 and CDR2 are ENHRY and SYGVKD. The ends lost 3 bases at V and 0 bases at J; junction bases unmatched: 8. CDR3 length: 17 residues.

The CDR3 spells CASKGDSYYEQYF. The DNA of the CDR3 is TGTGCCAGCAAGGGGGACAGTTACTACGAGCAGTACTTC. The V call is TRBV2, the J call TRBJ2-7; TRBD1 matches at 7 bases. The germline V gene has CDR1 SNHLY and CDR2 FYNNEI. CDR3 size: 13 residues. After removal of 7 bases from V and 3 bases from J, the junction contained 6 bases not matched to a gene.

The rearrangement links TRBV5-6 to TRBJ2-3; tentatively, D is TRBD1 (6 bases). V was cut by 5 bases and J by 3 bases, with 13 bases left in between. The CDR3 contains 14 residues. Germline CDR1 reads SGHDT; CDR2 reads YYEEEE. CDR3 nucleotides: TGTGCCAGCAGACCTCCGGACAGAACAGATACGCAGTATTTT. Translated: CASRPPDRTDTQYF.

This chain links TRBV19 with TRBJ1-2; no reliable D call. This CDR3 contains 11 residues. Trimming took off 7 bases at V and 4 bases at J, with 7 bases between the two ends. Germline CDR1 LNHDA, CDR2 SQIVND (reference sequence). CDR3 DNA: TGTGCCAGTACTGCAGGCTATGGCTACACCTTC. Protein product: CASTAGYGYTF.

The J gene is TRBJ2-5, the V gene TRBV13, with 7 bases lining up with TRBD2. J was trimmed by 5 bases and V by 4 bases; bases with no gene match: 7. Looked up from germline, CDR1 is PRHDT and CDR2 is FYEKMQ (reference sequence). This CDR3 contains 14 residues. CDR3 residues: CASSSTAGLETQYF. Written as DNA, the CDR3 is TGTGCCAGCAGCTCCACAGCGGGGCTGGAGACCCAGTACTTC.

This chain joins TRBV2 and TRBJ1-1; TRBD1 matches 7 bases. The trim removed 3 bases at V and 0 bases at J, leaving 4 bases unmatched. The CDR3 consists of 15 residues. Germline V CDR1 and CDR2: SNHLY, FYNNEI. CDR3 sequence reads: CASSDKGAMNTEAFF. The CDR3, as DNA: TGTGCCAGCAGTGATAAGGGGGCCATGAACACTGAAGCTTTCTTT.

This chain links TRBV27 with TRBJ2-5; D unresolved. V lost 9 bases and J 5 bases, leaving 16 bases between the germline ends. Germline V gene data show CDR1 as MNHEY and CDR2 as SMNVEV (reference sequence). This CDR3 contains 13 residues. CDR3 nucleotide sequence: TGTGCCAGTCAGTCTGGAAGTCAGGAGACCCAGTACTTC. Translation: CASQSGSQETQYF.

The chain's CDR3 is CASSTGQGFDTQYF. CDR3 sequence (DNA): TGTGCCAGTAGTACGGGACAGGGGTTCGATACGCAGTATTTT. The chain joins TRBV19 to TRBJ2-3, with TRBD1 matching 10 bases. Germline assignment: CDR1 LNHDA and CDR2 SQIVND (reference sequence). The CDR3 covers 14 residues. V lost 4 bases, J lost 6 bases, and 4 bases stayed unmatched.

The CDR3 protein is CASSLAGLGYTFTPNTEAFF. CDR3 DNA sequence: TGCGCCAGCAGCTTGGCCGGGTTGGGTTATACCTTTACCCCGAACACTGAAGCTTTCTTT. The chain employs TRBV5-1 and TRBJ1-1; D ambiguous. This CDR3 spans 20 amino acids. Trimming stripped 0 bases from V and 1 base from J, with 25 bases between. Germline loops: CDR1 SGHRS, CDR2 YFSETQ.

This clonotype was found once. The genes are TRBV3-1 and TRBJ2-2, with 7 bases matching TRBD2. This CDR3 is built from 17 residues. With 0 bases clipped from V and 7 bases from J, the junction kept 11 bases outside the gene matches. Germline lookup yields CDR1 LGHDT and CDR2 YNNKEL (reference sequence). CDR3 bases: TGTGCCAGCAGCCAAGATACCCGGGGAGGGGACTACGGGGAGCTGTTTTTT. Amino acid sequence: CASSQDTRGGDYGELFF.

The V and J genes are TRBV6-1 and TRBJ1-5, with no clear D. V was shortened by 6 bases and J by 0 bases, with 9 bases between the two germline ends. CDR3 size: 14 residues. Germline lookup yields CDR1 MNHNS and CDR2 SASEGT. The CDR3 sequence: CASRLAGSNQPQHF. CDR3 nucleotides: TGTGCCAGCAGACTGGCAGGTAGCAATCAGCCCCAGCATTTT.

This clonotype is a singleton in its sample. The V call is TRBV5-4, the J call TRBJ1-1, with D unresolved. Germline V gene sequence: CDR1 SGHNT, CDR2 YYREEE (reference sequence). The CDR3 extends over 12 amino acids. V was pared by 1 base and J by 3 bases, with 4 bases between. CDR3 sequence reads: CASSLYDTEAFF. CDR3 nucleotides: TGTGCCAGCAGCTTGTACGACACTGAAGCTTTCTTT.

The V gene is TRBV6-1, the J gene TRBJ2-7; TRBD2 agrees at 7 bases. J gave up 5 bases and V 3 bases, and 7 bases lay outside the gene matches. This CDR3 has 14 amino acids. CDR1 is MNHNS, CDR2 SASEGT, per germline. The CDR3 spells CASSDLLGGNEQYF. CDR3 in DNA: TGTGCCAGCAGTGATCTGCTGGGGGGGAACGAGCAGTACTTC.

The chain carries TRBV13 and TRBJ2-7, with 8 bases lining up with TRBD2. The germline V gene encodes CDR1 PRHDT and CDR2 FYEKMQ (reference sequence). The CDR3 has 15 amino acids. V lost 5 bases, J lost 2 bases, and 8 bases stayed unmatched. CDR3 DNA sequence: TGTGCCAGCAGCCCCGGGACTAGTACCCCCTACGAGCAGTACTTC. Residues: CASSPGTSTPYEQYF.

Only one count was recorded for this clonotype. The chain joins TRBV9 to TRBJ2-5, with D perhaps being TRBD1 or TRBD2 (5 bases each). This CDR3 spans 15 amino acids. In germline, CDR1 is SGDLS, CDR2 YYNGEE. The germline V and J ends were trimmed by 3 bases and 2 bases, with 14 bases remaining between them. The CDR3 DNA sequence: TGTGCCAGCAGCGCCTCCGGGACGCAGCAAGAGACCCAGTACTTC. Its translation is CASSASGTQQETQYF.

V gene TRBV7-2 combines with J gene TRBJ2-1, with D perhaps assigned TRBD1 or TRBD2 (5 bases each). V was clipped by 11 bases and J by 1 base, with 15 bases between them. The CDR3 length is 14 residues. The V gene's germline CDR1 is SGHTA and CDR2 FQGNSA. In DNA, the CDR3 is TGTGCCTTGCTGCCGGGGCCATCCTACAATGAGCAGTTCTTC. This encodes CALLPGPSYNEQFF.

This chain joins TRBV5-4 and TRBJ2-7, with 9 bases matching TRBD1. Germline loops: CDR1 SGHNT, CDR2 YYREEE (reference sequence). Germline trimming cut 4 bases from V and 6 bases from J; bases unmatched to any gene: 8. The CDR3 totals 14 residues. CDR3 nucleotides: TGTGCCAGCAGCGTGGGACAGGGTAGTTTCGAGCAGTACTTC. Translated, it gives CASSVGQGSFEQYF.

The rearrangement joins TRBV29-1 to TRBJ1-2, with a tentative D call TRBD1 (5 bases). V lost 6 bases and J lost 0, with 20 bases in between. Germline V lookup: CDR1 SQVTM, CDR2 ANQGSEA. The CDR3 contains 16 residues. The CDR3 coding sequence is TGCAGCGTCCCCGGGCAGGGAGGGATATCTAACTATGGCTACACCTTC. Protein: CSVPGQGGISNYGYTF.

V and J are TRBV12-3 or TRBV12-4 and TRBJ1-5; D is undetermined. The germline V and J ends were trimmed by 3 bases and 3 bases, with 9 bases remaining between them. The CDR3 has 14 residues. The chain's CDR3 is CASSFGRFNQPQHF. CDR3 nucleotides: TGTGCCAGCAGTTTCGGACGGTTCAATCAGCCCCAGCATTTT.

This sequence joins TRBV7-8 and TRBJ1-2, with 12 bases fitting TRBD1. Looked up from germline, CDR1 is SGHVS and CDR2 is FQNEAQ. The junction had 8 bases not matched to a gene; V was cut back by 5 bases and J by 7 bases. The CDR3 totals 15 residues. The CDR3, as DNA: TGTGCCAGCAGCCTCGGGACAGGGGGCGTGGGTGGCTACACCTTC. This sequence encodes CASSLGTGGVGGYTF.

The chain couples TRBV6-5 to TRBJ2-7, with 8 bases lining up with TRBD1. CDR3 length: 15 amino acids. After removal of 5 bases from V and 4 bases from J, the junction contained 10 bases not matched to a gene. Germline CDR1 is MNHEY and CDR2 is SVGAGI. The DNA of the CDR3 is TGTGCCAGCAGTGGTCCCGGGACAGGAGAATACGAGCAGTACTTC. Amino acids: CASSGPGTGEYEQYF.